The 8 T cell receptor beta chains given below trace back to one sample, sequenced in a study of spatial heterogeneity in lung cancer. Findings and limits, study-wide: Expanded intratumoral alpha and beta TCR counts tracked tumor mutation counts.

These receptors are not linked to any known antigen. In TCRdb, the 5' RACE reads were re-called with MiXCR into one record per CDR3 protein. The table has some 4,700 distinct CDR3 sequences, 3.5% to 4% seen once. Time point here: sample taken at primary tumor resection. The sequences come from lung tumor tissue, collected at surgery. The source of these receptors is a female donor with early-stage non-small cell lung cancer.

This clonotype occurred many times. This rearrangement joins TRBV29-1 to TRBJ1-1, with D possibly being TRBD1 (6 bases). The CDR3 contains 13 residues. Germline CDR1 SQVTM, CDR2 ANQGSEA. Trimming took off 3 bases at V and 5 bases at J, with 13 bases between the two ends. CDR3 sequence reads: CSVEGARDTEAFF. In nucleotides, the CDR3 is TGCAGCGTTGAGGGGGCGCGAGATACTGAAGCTTTCTTT.

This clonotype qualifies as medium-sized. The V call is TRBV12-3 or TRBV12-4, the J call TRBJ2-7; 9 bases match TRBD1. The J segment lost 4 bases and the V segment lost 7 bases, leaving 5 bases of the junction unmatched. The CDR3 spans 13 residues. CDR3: CASTWTGAYEQYF. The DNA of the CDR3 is TGTGCCAGCACCTGGACAGGGGCATACGAGCAGTACTTC.

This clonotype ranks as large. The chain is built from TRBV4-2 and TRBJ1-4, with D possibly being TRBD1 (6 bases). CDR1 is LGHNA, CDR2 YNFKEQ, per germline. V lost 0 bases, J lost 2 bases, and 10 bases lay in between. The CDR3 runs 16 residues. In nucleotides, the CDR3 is TGTGCCAGCAGCCAAGAAGGCCAGGGGACTAATGAAAAACTGTTTTTT. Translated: CASSQEGQGTNEKLFF.

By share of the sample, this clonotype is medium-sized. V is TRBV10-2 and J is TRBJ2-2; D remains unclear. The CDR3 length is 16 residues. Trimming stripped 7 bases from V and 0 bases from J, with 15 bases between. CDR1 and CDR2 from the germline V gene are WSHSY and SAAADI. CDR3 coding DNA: TGCGCCAGCATGCCGAGGACCAGCGCGAACACCGGGGAGCTGTTTTTT. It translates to CASMPRTSANTGELFF.

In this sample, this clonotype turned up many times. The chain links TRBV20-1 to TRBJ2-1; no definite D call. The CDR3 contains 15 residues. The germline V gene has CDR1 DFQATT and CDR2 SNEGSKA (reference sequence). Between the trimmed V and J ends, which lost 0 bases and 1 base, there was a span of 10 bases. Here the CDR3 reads CSARDVERSYNEQFF. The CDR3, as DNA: TGCAGTGCTAGAGATGTGGAGAGGTCCTACAATGAGCAGTTCTTC.

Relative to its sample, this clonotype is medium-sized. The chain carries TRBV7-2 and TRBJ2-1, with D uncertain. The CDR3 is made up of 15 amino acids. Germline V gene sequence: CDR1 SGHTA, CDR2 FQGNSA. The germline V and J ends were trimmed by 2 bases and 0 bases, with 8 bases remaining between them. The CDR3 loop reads CASSLRVSSYNEQFF. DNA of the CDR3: TGTGCCAGCAGCTTAAGAGTTAGCTCCTACAATGAGCAGTTCTTC.

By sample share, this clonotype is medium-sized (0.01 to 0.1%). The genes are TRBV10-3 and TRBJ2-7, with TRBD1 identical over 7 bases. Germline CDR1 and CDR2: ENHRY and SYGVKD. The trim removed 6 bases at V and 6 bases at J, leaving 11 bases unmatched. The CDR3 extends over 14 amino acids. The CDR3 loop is CAIRNTGVGSEQYF. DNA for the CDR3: TGTGCCATCAGGAATACAGGGGTAGGTAGCGAGCAGTACTTC.

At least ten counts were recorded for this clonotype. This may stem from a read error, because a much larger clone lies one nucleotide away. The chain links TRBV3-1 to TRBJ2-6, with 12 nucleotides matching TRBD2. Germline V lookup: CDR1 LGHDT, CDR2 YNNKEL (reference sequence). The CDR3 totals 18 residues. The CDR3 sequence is CASSQSSGRASGANVLNF. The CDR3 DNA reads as TGTGCCAGCAGCCAATCTAGCGGGAGGGCCTCAGGGGCCAACGTCCTGAATTTC. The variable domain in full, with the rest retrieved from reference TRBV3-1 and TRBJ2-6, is DTAVSQTPKYLVTQMGNDKSIKCEQNLGHDTMYWYKQDSKKFLKIMFSYNNKELIINETVPNRFSPKSPDKAHLNLHINSLELGDSAVYFCASSQSSGRASGANVLNFGAGSRLTVL.